The 31 T cell receptor beta chains below all came from one sample that was sequenced in a study of blood T cell repertoires in COVID-19. Profiling relied on immunoSEQ multiplex PCR, and the TCRdb table lists in-frame clones only, not all of them. The repertoire has 200,000 to 300,000 clones, more than 70% of them found once; the top ten carry approximately 5%. Source material: peripheral blood. The receptors here all came from a woman over 75 with COVID-19, enrolled during active disease.

V gene TRBV6-5 combines with J gene TRBJ1-1; 8 nucleotides match TRBD1. The CDR3 has 13 residues. Germline-derived CDR1 and CDR2 are MNHEY and SVGAGI. V lost 6 bases and J lost 3; bases outside the gene matches: 3. CDR3 sequence reads: CASSRGQDTEAFF. CDR3 sequence (DNA): TGTGCCAGCAGCAGGGGGCAGGACACTGAAGCTTTCTTT.

The chain joins TRBV5-1 to TRBJ1-4, with 7 bases fitting TRBD1. Germline CDR1 is SGHRS and CDR2 is YFSETQ. The J segment lost 1 base and the V segment lost 2 bases, leaving 2 bases of the junction unmatched. The CDR3 sequence is 15 residues long. CDR3 region: CASSLSGGTNEKLFF. Written as DNA, the CDR3 is TGCGCCAGCAGCTTATCAGGGGGAACTAATGAAAAACTGTTTTTT.

This clone was detected once. The chain employs TRBV5-4 and TRBJ1-1, with 8 bases identical to TRBD1. Looked up from germline, CDR1 is SGHNT and CDR2 is YYREEE (reference sequence). This CDR3 has 16 amino acids. The junction had 9 bases not matched to a gene; V was cut back by 0 bases and J by 5 bases. The CDR3 coding sequence is TGTGCCAGCAGCTTGGGAACCTCTACAGGGGGTACTGAAGCTTTCTTT. Protein product: CASSLGTSTGGTEAFF.

The genes are TRBV5-6 and TRBJ1-2; D is possibly TRBD1 (5 bases). The V gene lost 4 bases and the J gene lost 5 bases, with 15 bases spanning the gap. CDR1 is SGHDT and CDR2 is YYEEEE in the germline V gene. This CDR3 is built from 14 residues. The CDR3 spells CASSTWGVPYGYTF. The CDR3 DNA reads TGTGCCAGCAGCACGTGGGGGGTCCCATATGGCTACACCTTC. Variable domain in full (rest from reference TRBV5-6 and TRBJ1-2): DAGVTQSPTHLIKTRGQQVTLRCSPKSGHDTVSWYQQALGQGPQFIFQYYEEEERQRGNFPDRFSGHQFPNYSSELNVNALLLGDSALYLCASSTWGVPYGYTFGSGTRLTVV.

This chain links TRBV2 with TRBJ2-3, with 9 bases fitting TRBD1. The V gene end was trimmed by 4 bases and the J gene end by 2 bases; junction bases not matched to a gene: 4. This CDR3 is built from 15 residues. CDR1 and CDR2 from the germline V gene are SNHLY and FYNNEI. Written as DNA, the CDR3 is TGTGCCAGCAGTGGACAGGGGGGATACACAGATACGCAGTATTTT. Amino acid sequence: CASSGQGGYTDTQYF.

The chain employs TRBV6-2 or TRBV6-3 and TRBJ1-1, with 8 nucleotides matching TRBD1. Germline V lookup: CDR1 MNHEY, CDR2 SVGEGT. The CDR3 has 17 amino acids. Trimming removed 2 bases from V and 3 bases from J; junction bases left unmatched: 11. The CDR3 loop reads CASSYPIGQGSDTEAFF. For the CDR3, the DNA is TGTGCCAGCAGTTACCCGATTGGACAGGGATCGGACACTGAAGCTTTCTTT.

V usage is TRBV28 and J usage is TRBJ1-5; TRBD1 is a possible D gene (6 bases). V was shortened by 8 bases and J by 3 bases, with 14 bases between the two germline ends. CDR1 and CDR2 from the germline V gene are MDHEN and SYDVKM. This CDR3 contains 14 residues. The CDR3 reads CASLRTGPNQPQHF. Here the CDR3 DNA reads TGTGCCAGCCTCCGAACAGGGCCCAATCAGCCCCAGCATTTT.

This clone was counted a single time. The rearrangement joins TRBV21-1 to TRBJ1-3; the listed D gene, TRBD1, was not tested against the DNA. TRBV21-1 is termed a pseudogene. The CDR3 consists of 15 residues. CDR3 protein: CASSPHMAPGNTIYF. Here the CDR3 DNA reads TGTGCCAGCAGCCCCCACATGGCACCTGGAAACACCATATATTTT.

V and J are TRBV7-8 and TRBJ1-5, with 10 bases lining up with TRBD1. The CDR3 covers 18 residues. Trimming cost V 4 bases and J 7 bases; bases outside gene matches: 16. CDR1 SGHVS and CDR2 FQNEAQ come from the germline V gene. CDR3 region: CASSSQSRTGGGVQPQHF. CDR3 bases: TGTGCCAGCAGCTCCCAATCACGGACAGGGGGGGGAGTACAGCCCCAGCATTTT. The whole variable domain, remainder taken from reference TRBV7-8 and TRBJ1-5, is GAGVSQSPRYKVAKRGQDVALRCDPISGHVSLFWYQQALGQGPEFLTYFQNEAQLDKSGLPSDRFFAERPEGSVSTLKIQRTQQEDSAVYLCASSSQSRTGGGVQPQHFGDGTRLSIL.

This clone has more than one count but fewer than ten. The chain uses TRBV5-1 and TRBJ1-2; D unresolved. The CDR3 has 12 residues. Trimming removed 0 bases from V and 4 bases from J, with 4 bases in between. CDR1 and CDR2 (germline): SGHRS, YFSETQ. The CDR3 sequence is CASSLAGYGYTF. CDR3 in DNA: TGCGCCAGCAGCTTGGCGGGCTATGGCTACACCTTC.

The J gene is TRBJ2-7, the V gene TRBV11-2, with TRBD1 matching over 7 bases. Germline V CDR1 and CDR2: SGHAT, FQNNGV. The CDR3 consists of 14 residues. V trimming: 5 bases; J trimming: 3 bases; junction bases outside the gene matches: 7. CDR3 nucleotide sequence: TGTGCCAGCAGCAGAAACAGGGGTTTCTACGAGCAGTACTTC. Its protein product is CASSRNRGFYEQYF.

The genes are TRBV5-1 and TRBJ1-1; D perhaps matches TRBD1 (6 bases). Germline CDR1 and CDR2: SGHRS and YFSETQ. Trimming left V 0 bases short and J 7 bases short, with 13 bases between. There are 14 residues in the CDR3. CDR3 region: CASSLAGQTLEAFF. As DNA, the CDR3 is TGCGCCAGCAGCTTGGCCGGACAGACTCTTGAAGCTTTCTTT. The entire variable domain, with the rest obtained from reference TRBV5-1 and TRBJ1-1, is as follows: KAGVTQTPRYLIKTRGQQVTLSCSPISGHRSVSWYQQTPGQGLQFLFEYFSETQRNKGNFPGRFSGRQFSNSRSEMNVSTLELGDSALYLCASSLAGQTLEAFFGQGTRLTVV.

V gene TRBV28 combines with J gene TRBJ1-3, with a possible D match to TRBD1 (5 bases). CDR3 size: 14 residues. In germline, CDR1 is MDHEN, CDR2 SYDVKM. The V end lost 0 bases, the J end lost 4 bases, and 7 bases lay between the germline ends. CDR3 region: CASSLWGLGNTIYF. The DNA for the CDR3 is TGTGCCAGCAGTTTATGGGGGCTCGGAAACACCATATATTTT.

The rearrangement joins TRBV27 to TRBJ1-2; a weak D match, TRBD1 (5 bases). The CDR3 totals 13 residues. The V gene's germline CDR1 is MNHEY and CDR2 SMNVEV (reference sequence). V was pared by 3 bases and J by 7 bases, with 12 bases between. The CDR3 protein is CASSFREQGGYTF. The CDR3 DNA sequence: TGTGCCAGCAGTTTCCGGGAGCAGGGTGGCTACACCTTC.

The rearrangement joins TRBV5-1 to TRBJ1-2, with 7 positions matching TRBD1. Trimming at V came to 4 bases and at J to 4 bases, leaving 4 bases not matched to a gene. The CDR3 consists of 13 residues. The germline V gene encodes CDR1 SGHRS and CDR2 YFSETQ. CDR3 amino acids: CASSVTGPYGYTF. The DNA of the CDR3 is TGCGCCAGCAGCGTGACAGGGCCCTATGGCTACACCTTC.

This clone was seen only a few times. The chain joins TRBV5-1 to TRBJ1-6, with 7 nucleotides matching TRBD1. The germline V gene has CDR1 SGHRS and CDR2 YFSETQ. Germline trimming cut 3 bases from V and 10 bases from J; bases unmatched to any gene: 4. This CDR3 has 13 amino acids. CDR3 nucleotide sequence: TGCGCCAGCAGCTCGACAGGGAGGTCACCCCTCCACTTT. It is translated as CASSSTGRSPLHF.

This chain joins TRBV3-1 (or the pseudogene TRBV3-2) and TRBJ1-2; TRBD1 aligns across 7 bases. This CDR3 contains 14 residues. The germline V gene has CDR1 LGHDT and CDR2 YNNKEL (reference sequence). V shed 1 base, J shed 6 bases, and the junction held 5 bases outside the gene matches. The CDR3 loop is CASSQVEGADGYTF. CDR3 sequence (DNA): TGTGCCAGCAGCCAAGTGGAGGGGGCGGATGGCTACACCTTC.

The chain couples TRBV28 to TRBJ2-3; 10 bases are shared with TRBD2. CDR3 length equals 14 residues. Germline CDR1 and CDR2: MDHEN and SYDVKM. Trimming at V came to 6 bases and at J to 5 bases, leaving 5 bases not matched to a gene. CDR3 coding DNA: TGTGCCAGCAGAAGCGGGGGGGCCGGAGATACGCAGTATTTT. Translated: CASRSGGAGDTQYF.

The chain is built from TRBV28 and TRBJ1-2; TRBD1 agrees at 12 bases. CDR1 and CDR2 from the germline V gene are MDHEN and SYDVKM. V lost 6 bases, J lost 2 bases, and 1 base stayed unmatched. The CDR3 has 14 amino acids. CDR3 amino acids: CASRGTGGNYGYTF. DNA of the CDR3: TGTGCCAGCAGGGGGACAGGGGGCAACTATGGCTACACCTTC.

The V and J genes are TRBV7-2 and TRBJ1-1; 7 bases are a match to TRBD1. Losses at the gene ends were 2 bases for V and 4 bases for J; bases not matched to a gene: 4. The CDR3 is made up of 14 amino acids. Germline V lookup: CDR1 SGHTA, CDR2 FQGNSA. The CDR3 loop is CASSLQGETTEAFF. CDR3 DNA: TGTGCCAGCAGCTTACAGGGGGAGACCACTGAAGCTTTCTTT.

This chain connects TRBV10-3 to TRBJ2-1; TRBD1 is a possible D gene (8 bases). The CDR3 contains 17 residues. V was trimmed by 0 bases and J by 7 bases, leaving 19 bases between them. Germline CDR1 ENHRY, CDR2 SYGVKD. CDR3 amino acids: CAISESRTGRGFNEQFF. In nucleotides, the CDR3 is TGTGCCATCAGTGAGTCCCGGACAGGGAGGGGATTTAATGAGCAGTTCTTC.

The V call is TRBV4-1, the J call TRBJ1-2, with TRBD1 matching over 11 bases. This CDR3 is 16 amino acids long. The J segment lost 7 bases and the V segment lost 4 bases, leaving 11 bases of the junction unmatched. The germline CDR1 and CDR2 sequences are MGHRA and YSYEKL. The CDR3 DNA reads as TGCGCCAGCAGCCCCAATACCGGGACAGGGGGACTTGGCTACACCTTC. Its translation is CASSPNTGTGGLGYTF.

CDR3 amino acids: CASSLGRGKTDTQYF. The CDR3, as DNA: TGTGCCAGCAGCTTAGGGCGGGGGAAAACAGATACGCAGTATTTT. The gene calls are TRBV7-2 and TRBJ2-3, with 7 bases matching TRBD2. The germline gives CDR1 SGHTA, CDR2 FQGNSA. The trim removed 1 base at V and 3 bases at J, leaving 4 bases unmatched. The CDR3 spans 15 residues.

CDR3 sequence: CASSPQGTGNTEAFF. The CDR3 DNA sequence: TGCGCCAGCAGCCCGCAGGGAACTGGGAACACTGAAGCTTTCTTT. The chain joins TRBV5-1 to TRBJ1-1, with D perhaps TRBD1 (5 bases). V was cut by 4 bases and J by 1 base, with 14 bases left in between. CDR1 is SGHRS, CDR2 YFSETQ, per germline. This CDR3 comprises 15 residues.

The chain has TRBV24-1 and TRBJ2-7; 7 bases are a match to TRBD1. V was clipped by 3 bases and J by 0 bases; unmatched bases: 4. Germline lookup yields CDR1 KGHDR and CDR2 SFDVKD. This CDR3 has 15 amino acids. CDR3 nucleotide sequence: TGTGCCACCAGTGATCCGGGACAGAGCTCCTACGAGCAGTACTTC. Translation gives CATSDPGQSSYEQYF.

In DNA, the CDR3 is TGCGCCAGCAGCTTGGCGGGGGGCACAGATACGCAGTATTTT. The encoded protein is CASSLAGGTDTQYF. V usage is TRBV5-1 and J usage is TRBJ2-3, with D perhaps matching TRBD2 (6 bases). This CDR3 is 14 amino acids long. V lost 0 bases, J lost 1 base, and 6 bases lay in between. CDR1 is SGHRS, CDR2 YFSETQ, per germline.

This chain joins TRBV5-1 and TRBJ2-1; D is perhaps TRBD1 (5 bases). This CDR3 spans 16 amino acids. Germline lookup yields CDR1 SGHRS and CDR2 YFSETQ. V lost 4 bases to trimming and J lost 2 bases, with 16 bases between them. The CDR3 region is CASSLTRAVTYNEQFF. The CDR3 DNA is TGCGCCAGCAGCCTAACCAGGGCGGTCACCTACAATGAGCAGTTCTTC.

The chain combines TRBV6-6 with TRBJ1-1, with 7 bases lining up with TRBD1. The CDR3 is made up of 14 amino acids. In germline, CDR1 is MNHNY, CDR2 SVGAGI (reference sequence). V shed 8 bases, J shed 8 bases, and the junction held 14 bases outside the gene matches. CDR3 in amino acids: CASGLPGQSIEAFF. In DNA, the CDR3 is TGTGCCAGCGGACTCCCGGGACAGTCAATCGAAGCTTTCTTT.

J is TRBJ1-3 and V is TRBV5-1; D remains ambiguous. V lost 4 bases and J 0 bases, leaving 11 bases between the germline ends. The CDR3 runs to 15 residues. CDR1 SGHRS and CDR2 YFSETQ come from the germline V gene. As DNA, the CDR3 is TGCGCCAGCAGCCCTACCCGAGGCTCTGGAAACACCATATATTTT. It translates to CASSPTRGSGNTIYF.

The chain recombines TRBV6-5 with TRBJ1-2; 9 bases are shared with TRBD1. There are 15 residues in the CDR3. With V trimmed by 5 bases and J by 2 bases, 6 bases remained unmatched. Germline assignment: CDR1 MNHEY and CDR2 SVGAGI. The CDR3 reads CASSPTGGYNYGYTF. CDR3 DNA sequence: TGTGCCAGCAGTCCAACAGGGGGCTACAACTATGGCTACACCTTC.

The chain is built from TRBV30 and TRBJ1-1; 11 bases map to TRBD1. Germline lookup yields CDR1 GTSNPN and CDR2 SVGIG (reference sequence). CDR3 length: 14 residues. Trimming cost V 4 bases and J 4 bases; bases outside gene matches: 5. The CDR3 DNA follows: TGTGCCTGGATTGGGGACAGGGGGAGCACTGAAGCTTTCTTT. Its translation is CAWIGDRGSTEAFF. Full variable domain (missing parts from reference TRBV30 and TRBJ1-1): SQTIHQWPATLVQPVGSPLSLECTVEGTSNPNLYWYRQAAGRGLQLLFYSVGIGQISSEVPQNLSASRPQDRQFILSSKKLLLSDSGFYLCAWIGDRGSTEAFFGQGTRLTVV.